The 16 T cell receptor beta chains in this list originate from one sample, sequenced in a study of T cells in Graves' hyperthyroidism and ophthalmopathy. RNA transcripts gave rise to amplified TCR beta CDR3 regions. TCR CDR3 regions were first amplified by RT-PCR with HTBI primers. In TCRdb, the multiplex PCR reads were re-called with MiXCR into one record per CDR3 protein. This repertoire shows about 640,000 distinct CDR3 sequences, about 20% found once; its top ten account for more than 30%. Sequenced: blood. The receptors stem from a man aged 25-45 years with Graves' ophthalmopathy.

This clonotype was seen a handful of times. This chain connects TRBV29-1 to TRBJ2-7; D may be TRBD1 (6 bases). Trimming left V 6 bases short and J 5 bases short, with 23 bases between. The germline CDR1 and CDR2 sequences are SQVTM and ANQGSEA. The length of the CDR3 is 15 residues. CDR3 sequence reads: CSVRRASDSDDEQYF. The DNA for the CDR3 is TGCAGCGTCCGCCGGGCGTCGGACAGTGACGACGAGCAGTACTTC.

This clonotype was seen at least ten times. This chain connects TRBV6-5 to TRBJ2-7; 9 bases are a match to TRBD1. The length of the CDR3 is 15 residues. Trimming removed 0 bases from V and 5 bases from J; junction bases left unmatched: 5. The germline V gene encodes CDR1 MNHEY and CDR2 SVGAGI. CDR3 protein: CASSYSGTGLNEQYF. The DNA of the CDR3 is TGTGCCAGCAGTTACTCAGGGACAGGGCTCAACGAGCAGTACTTC.

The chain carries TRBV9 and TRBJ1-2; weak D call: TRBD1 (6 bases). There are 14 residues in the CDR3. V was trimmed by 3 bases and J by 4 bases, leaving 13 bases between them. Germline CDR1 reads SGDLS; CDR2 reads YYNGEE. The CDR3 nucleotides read TGTGCCAGCAGCGCCCGGGACATCGGCTATGGCTACACCTTC. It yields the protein CASSARDIGYGYTF.

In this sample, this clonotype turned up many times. The CDR3 DNA reads as TGTGCCAGCACGACGACAGGGGTTTGGGAAAAACTGTTTTTT. This gives the protein CASTTTGVWEKLFF. J is TRBJ1-4 and V is TRBV6-1; 8 nucleotides line up with TRBD1. This CDR3 has 14 residues. V dropped 7 bases and J dropped 8; count of bases not matched to a gene: 9. Per the germline V gene, CDR1 is MNHNS and CDR2 is SASEGT.

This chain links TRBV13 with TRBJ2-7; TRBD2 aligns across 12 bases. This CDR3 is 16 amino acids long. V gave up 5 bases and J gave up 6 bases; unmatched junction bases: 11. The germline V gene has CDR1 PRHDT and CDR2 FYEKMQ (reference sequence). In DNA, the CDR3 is TGTGCCAGCAGCCAACGGACTAGCGGGATAGGTAGCGAGCAGTACTTC. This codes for CASSQRTSGIGSEQYF.

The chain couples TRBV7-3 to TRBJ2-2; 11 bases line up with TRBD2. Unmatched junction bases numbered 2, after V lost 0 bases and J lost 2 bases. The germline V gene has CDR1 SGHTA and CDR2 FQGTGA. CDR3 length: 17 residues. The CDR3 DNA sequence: TGTGCCAGCAGCTTAACTAGCGGGAGGGTTAACACCGGGGAGCTGTTTTTT. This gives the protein CASSLTSGRVNTGELFF.

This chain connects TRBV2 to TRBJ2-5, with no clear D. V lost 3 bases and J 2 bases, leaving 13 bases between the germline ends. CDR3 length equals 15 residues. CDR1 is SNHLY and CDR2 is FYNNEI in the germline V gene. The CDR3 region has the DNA TGTGCCAGCAGTGACTGGCAGATTTATCAAGAGACCCAGTACTTC. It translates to CASSDWQIYQETQYF.

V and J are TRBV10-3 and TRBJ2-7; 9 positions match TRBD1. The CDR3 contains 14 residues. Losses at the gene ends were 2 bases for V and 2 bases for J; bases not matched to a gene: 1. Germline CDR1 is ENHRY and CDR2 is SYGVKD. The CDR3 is CAISETGGPYEQYF. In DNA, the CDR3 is TGTGCCATCAGTGAGACAGGGGGCCCCTACGAGCAGTACTTC.

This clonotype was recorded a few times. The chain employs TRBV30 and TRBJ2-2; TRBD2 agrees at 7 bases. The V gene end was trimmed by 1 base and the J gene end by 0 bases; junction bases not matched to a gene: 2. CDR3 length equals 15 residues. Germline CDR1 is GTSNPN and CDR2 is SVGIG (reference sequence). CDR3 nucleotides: TGTGCCTGGAGTGAGGGGACTACGAACACCGGGGAGCTGTTTTTT. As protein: CAWSEGTTNTGELFF.

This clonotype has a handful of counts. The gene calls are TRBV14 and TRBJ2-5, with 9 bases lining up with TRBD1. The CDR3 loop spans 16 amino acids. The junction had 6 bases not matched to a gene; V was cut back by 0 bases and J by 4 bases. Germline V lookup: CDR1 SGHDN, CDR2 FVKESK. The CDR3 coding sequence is TGTGCCAGCAGCCAAGACGCAGGGACAGGGCGAGAGACCCAGTACTTC. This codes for CASSQDAGTGRETQYF.

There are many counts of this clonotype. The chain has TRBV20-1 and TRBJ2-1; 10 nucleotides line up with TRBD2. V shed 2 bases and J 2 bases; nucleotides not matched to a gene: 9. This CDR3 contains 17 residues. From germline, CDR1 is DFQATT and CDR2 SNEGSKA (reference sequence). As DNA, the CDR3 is TGCAGTGCTAGACCCTTTACTAGCGGGGACACCTACAATGAGCAGTTCTTC. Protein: CSARPFTSGDTYNEQFF.

The CDR3 coding sequence is TGTGCCAGCAATTGGGACAGAGCCTACGAGCAGTACTTC. This codes for CASNWDRAYEQYF. The chain carries TRBV2 and TRBJ2-7; 7 positions match TRBD1. J gave up 2 bases and V 7 bases, and 5 bases lay outside the gene matches. The CDR3 is 13 amino acids. CDR1 and CDR2 (germline): SNHLY, FYNNEI.

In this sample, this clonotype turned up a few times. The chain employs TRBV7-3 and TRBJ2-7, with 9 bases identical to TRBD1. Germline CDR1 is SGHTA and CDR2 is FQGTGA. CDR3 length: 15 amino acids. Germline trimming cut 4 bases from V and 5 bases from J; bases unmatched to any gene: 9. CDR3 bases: TGTGCCAGCAGCTCTTACCCGGGACAGGGAAACGAGCAGTACTTC. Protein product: CASSSYPGQGNEQYF. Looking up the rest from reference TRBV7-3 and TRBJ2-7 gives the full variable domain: GAGVSQTPSNKVTEKGKYVELRCDPISGHTALYWYRQSLGQGPEFLIYFQGTGAADDSGLPNDRFFAVRPEGSVSTLKIQRTERGDSAVYLCASSSYPGQGNEQYFGPGTRLTVT.

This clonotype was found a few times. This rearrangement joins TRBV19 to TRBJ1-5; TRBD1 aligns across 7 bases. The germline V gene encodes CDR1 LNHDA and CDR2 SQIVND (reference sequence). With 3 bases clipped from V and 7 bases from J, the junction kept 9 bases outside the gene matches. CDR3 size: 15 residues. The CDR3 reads CASSIKGAWGQPQHF. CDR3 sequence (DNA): TGTGCCAGTAGTATTAAGGGGGCTTGGGGACAGCCCCAGCATTTT.

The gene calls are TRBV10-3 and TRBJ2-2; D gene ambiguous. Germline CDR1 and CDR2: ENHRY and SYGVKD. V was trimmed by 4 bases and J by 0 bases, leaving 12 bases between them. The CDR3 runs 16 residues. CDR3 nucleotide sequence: TGTGCCATCAGTGGCTTAGACCTCGCGAACACCGGGGAGCTGTTTTTT. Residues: CAISGLDLANTGELFF.

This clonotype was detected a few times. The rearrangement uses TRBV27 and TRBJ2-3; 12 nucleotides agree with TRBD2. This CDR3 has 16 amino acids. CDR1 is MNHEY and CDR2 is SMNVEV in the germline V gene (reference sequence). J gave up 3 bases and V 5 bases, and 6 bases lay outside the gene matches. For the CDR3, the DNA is TGTGCCAGCAGTATCGGACTAGCGGGAAGAACAGATACGCAGTATTTT. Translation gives CASSIGLAGRTDTQYF.